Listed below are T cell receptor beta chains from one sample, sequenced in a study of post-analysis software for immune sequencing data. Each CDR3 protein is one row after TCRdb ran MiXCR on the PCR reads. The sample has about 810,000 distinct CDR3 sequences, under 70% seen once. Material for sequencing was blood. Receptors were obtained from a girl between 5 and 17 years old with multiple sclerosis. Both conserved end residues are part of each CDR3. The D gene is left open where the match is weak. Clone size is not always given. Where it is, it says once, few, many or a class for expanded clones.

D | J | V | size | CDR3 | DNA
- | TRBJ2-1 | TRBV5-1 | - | CASSYLPGASSDEQFF | TGCGCCAGCAGCTACCTTCCGGGGGCCTCTAGTGATGAGCAGTTCTTC
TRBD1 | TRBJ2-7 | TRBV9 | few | CASSVSAGTAVYEQYF | TGTGCCAGCAGCGTCTCCGCCGGGACAGCGGTCTACGAGCAGTACTTC
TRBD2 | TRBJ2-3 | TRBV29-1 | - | CSVEWGRGGTDTQYF | TGCAGCGTTGAATGGGGGCGGGGGGGCACAGATACGCAGTATTTT
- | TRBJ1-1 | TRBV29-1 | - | CSVERAARNTEAFF | TGCAGCGTTGAAAGGGCAGCCAGGAACACTGAAGCTTTCTTT
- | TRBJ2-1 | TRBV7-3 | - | CASSLRGSVSYNEQFF | TGTGCCAGCAGCTTAAGGGGCAGTGTCTCCTACAATGAGCAGTTCTTC
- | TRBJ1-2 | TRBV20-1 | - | CSAWGGYGYTF | TGCAGTGCGTGGGGTGGCTATGGCTACACCTTC
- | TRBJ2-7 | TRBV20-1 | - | CSARDPRTVYEQYF | TGCAGTGCTAGAGATCCCCGGACAGTCTACGAGCAGTACTTC
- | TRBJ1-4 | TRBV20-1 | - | CSASKGLTNEKLFF | TGCAGTGCTTCAAAAGGTCTAACTAATGAAAAACTGTTTTTT
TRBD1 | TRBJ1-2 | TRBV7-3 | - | CASSLRSGTDYGYTF | TGTGCCAGCAGCTTAAGATCCGGGACAGACTATGGCTACACCTTC
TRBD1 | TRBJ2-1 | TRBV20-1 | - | CSAPTGGNEQFF | TGCAGTGCTCCGACAGGGGGCAATGAGCAGTTCTTC
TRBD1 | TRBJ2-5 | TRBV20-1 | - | CSASSTGEETQYF | TGCAGTGCTTCCTCGACAGGGGAAGAGACCCAGTACTTC
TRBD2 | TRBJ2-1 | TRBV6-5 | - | CASSTGLANEQFF | TGTGCCAGCAGTACGGGACTAGCCAATGAGCAGTTCTTC
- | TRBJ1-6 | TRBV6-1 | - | CASSTSGTRSSSYNSPLHF | TGTGCCAGCAGTACCTCCGGGACACGGTCGAGCTCCTATAATTCACCCCTCCACTTT
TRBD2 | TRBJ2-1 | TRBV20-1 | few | CSARARLAGKNNEQFF | TGCAGTGCTAGAGCCAGACTAGCGGGAAAAAACAATGAGCAGTTCTTC
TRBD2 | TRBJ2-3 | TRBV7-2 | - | CASSYQRGNTDTQYF | TGTGCCAGCAGCTATCAGCGGGGAAACACAGATACGCAGTATTTT
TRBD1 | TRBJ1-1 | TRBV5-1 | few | CASSIQGVKDTEAFF | TGCGCCAGCAGCATACAGGGGGTTAAGGACACTGAAGCTTTCTTT
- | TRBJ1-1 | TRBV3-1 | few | CASSPAWAVPNTEAFF | TGTGCCAGCAGCCCTGCTTGGGCGGTCCCGAACACTGAAGCTTTCTTT
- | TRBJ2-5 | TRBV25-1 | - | CASSGTEGETQYF | TGTGCCAGCAGTGGGACAGAGGGTGAGACCCAGTACTTC
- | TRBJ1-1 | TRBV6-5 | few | CASSYLDGNTEAFF | TGTGCCAGCAGTTACTTGGATGGGAACACTGAAGCTTTCTTT
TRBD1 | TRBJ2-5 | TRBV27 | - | CASSAPGTGGETQYF | TGTGCCAGCAGTGCCCCCGGGACAGGGGGAGAGACCCAGTACTTC
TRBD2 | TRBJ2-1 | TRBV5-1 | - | CATSLGGLAVDNEQFF | TGCGCCACTTCCCTCGGAGGACTAGCGGTGGACAATGAGCAGTTCTTC
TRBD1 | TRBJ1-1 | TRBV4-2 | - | CASSRLSNLGTGGLGTEAFF | TGTGCCAGCAGCCGGTTGTCGAACCTGGGGACAGGGGGATTGGGCACTGAAGCTTTCTTT
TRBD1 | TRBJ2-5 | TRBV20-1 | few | CSALTPGGGETQYF | TGCAGTGCTCTCACCCCAGGGGGCGGAGAGACCCAGTACTTC
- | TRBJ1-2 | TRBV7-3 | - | CASSPGLAVYGYTF | TGTGCCAGCAGCCCCGGACTAGCCGTCTATGGCTACACCTTC
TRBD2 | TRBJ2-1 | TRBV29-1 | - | CSVDLRTSGRAGNEQFF | TGCAGCGTTGATCTTCGAACTAGCGGGAGGGCCGGGAATGAGCAGTTCTTC
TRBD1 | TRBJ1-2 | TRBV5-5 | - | CASSPVGRGDYGYTF | TGTGCCAGCAGCCCCGTGGGCAGGGGGGACTATGGCTACACCTTC
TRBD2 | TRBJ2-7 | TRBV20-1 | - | CSASHRAGGPTYEQYF | TGCAGTGCTAGCCACCGAGCGGGAGGGCCCACCTACGAGCAGTACTTC
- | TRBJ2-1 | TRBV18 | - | CASSADSDEQFF | TGTGCCAGCTCAGCGGACAGCGATGAGCAGTTCTTC
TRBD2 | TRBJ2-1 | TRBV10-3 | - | CAIRLSGAANEQFF | TGTGCCATCAGACTTAGCGGGGCGGCCAATGAGCAGTTCTTC